What follows are 16 T cell receptor beta chains derived from one specimen sequenced in a study of T-cell reconstitution after alpha-beta-depleted transplantation in children. Preparation of the TCRbeta library was carried out with unique molecular identifiers. TCRdb processed the PCR reads anew with MiXCR; each CDR3 protein has one entry. The repertoire includes 65,000 to 70,000 distinct CDR3 sequences, over 4.5% of them detected once, and approximately 20% sits in the top ten. The material was PBMCs, mostly from graft donor cells, obtained 180 days after TCRalphabeta/CD19-depleted stem cell transplant. All receptors derive from a boy under three years old who had a stem cell transplant for acute myeloid leukemia, so the T cells may come from the graft donor.

This clonotype was seen repeatedly, ten times or more. V is TRBV7-2 and J is TRBJ2-6; unclear D gene. V shed 2 bases and J shed 5 bases, with 7 bases lying between them. The CDR3 has 14 amino acids. Germline V gene sequence: CDR1 SGHTA, CDR2 FQGNSA. The CDR3 nucleotides read TGTGCCAGCAGCTTACAGGCGTGGGCCAACGTCCTGACTTTC. This sequence encodes CASSLQAWANVLTF.

Many counts were recorded for this clonotype. This chain connects TRBV6-2 or TRBV6-3 to TRBJ2-2; 9 bases match TRBD1. CDR1 and CDR2 from the germline V gene are MNHEY and SVGEGT. CDR3 length: 14 amino acids. The J segment lost 7 bases and the V segment lost 8 bases, leaving 8 bases of the junction unmatched. Here the CDR3 reads CASGGQGRVGELFF. The CDR3 nucleotides read TGTGCCAGCGGTGGACAGGGGCGCGTCGGGGAGCTGTTTTTT.

There are many counts of this clonotype. The chain has TRBV10-3 and TRBJ2-7; 10 bases match TRBD1. V was pared by 0 bases and J by 6 bases, with 5 bases of the junction left unmatched. There are 15 residues in the CDR3. Per germline, CDR1 ENHRY and CDR2 SYGVKD. CDR3 nucleotides: TGTGCCATCAGTGAGTCGGGGACAGGGGCGGCCGAGCAGTACGTC. Translating it yields CAISESGTGAAEQYV.

This clonotype was observed many times. The chain joins TRBV6-5 to TRBJ2-5; 8 nucleotides align to TRBD2. The V segment lost 6 bases and the J segment 2 bases; nucleotides outside the gene matches: 5. There are 14 residues in the CDR3. Per germline, CDR1 MNHEY and CDR2 SVGAGI. This CDR3 reads CASRAGGAQETQYF. CDR3 nucleotide sequence: TGTGCCAGCAGAGCCGGGGGGGCGCAAGAGACCCAGTACTTC.

The CDR3 DNA reads TGTGCCAGCTCACGTGAGGTGATGAGCTCCTACAATGAGCAGTTCTTC. Protein sequence: CASSREVMSSYNEQFF. The chain uses TRBV18 and TRBJ2-1; no clear D gene. Germline assignment: CDR1 KGHSH and CDR2 LQKENI. The CDR3 runs to 16 residues. Deletions cut 4 bases from V and 0 bases from J, with 13 bases between.

This clonotype was detected ten times or more. The chain couples TRBV7-2 to TRBJ2-7; TRBD1 matches 8 bases. Germline values: CDR1 SGHTA, CDR2 FQGNSA. Trimming at V came to 3 bases and at J to 1 base, leaving 8 bases not matched to a gene. The CDR3 runs to 16 residues. For the CDR3, the DNA is TGTGCCAGCAGCTTGGACAGGGCCGGCTTTTCCTACGAGCAGTACTTC. It yields the protein CASSLDRAGFSYEQYF.

The genes are TRBV5-6 and TRBJ2-1; 13 positions match TRBD2. The CDR3 loop spans 17 amino acids. The germline V gene has CDR1 SGHDT and CDR2 YYEEEE. V gave up 3 bases and J gave up 6 bases; unmatched junction bases: 9. CDR3 DNA: TGTGCCAGCAGCTCCGGGCCACTAGCGGGGGGGATCAATGAGCAGTTCTTC. This sequence encodes CASSSGPLAGGINEQFF.

There are many counts of this clonotype. The chain uses TRBV5-1 and TRBJ2-1, with 9 bases fitting TRBD1. With V trimmed by 0 bases and J by 7 bases, 2 bases remained unmatched. CDR1 SGHRS and CDR2 YFSETQ come from the germline V gene. The CDR3 length is 14 residues. This CDR3 reads CASSLGGQGNEQFF. In DNA form, the CDR3 reads TGCGCCAGCAGCTTGGGGGGACAGGGAAATGAGCAGTTCTTC.

This clonotype was observed at least ten times. V gene TRBV7-6 combines with J gene TRBJ2-5, with D tentatively TRBD2 (5 bases). Per the germline V gene, CDR1 is SGHVS and CDR2 is FNYEAQ. CDR3 length equals 16 residues. Trimming removed 2 bases at V and 2 bases at J, with 15 bases between. The CDR3: CASSLSQLWEQETQYF. CDR3 coding DNA: TGTGCCAGCAGCTTAAGCCAGCTGTGGGAGCAAGAGACCCAGTACTTC. The full variable domain, with the rest looked up from reference TRBV7-6 and TRBJ2-5, is GAGVSQSPRYKVTKRGQDVALRCDPISGHVSLYWYRQALGQGPEFLTYFNYEAQQDKSGLPNDRFSAERPEGSISTLTIQRTEQRDSAMYRCASSLSQLWEQETQYFGPGTRLLVL.

This clonotype was seen at least ten times. The chain combines TRBV4-1 with TRBJ1-5; 8 bases map to TRBD1. The trim removed 6 bases at V and 4 bases at J, leaving 8 bases unmatched. This CDR3 contains 15 residues. Germline CDR1 is MGHRA and CDR2 is YSYEKL. The DNA for the CDR3 is TGCGCCAGCAGGGACCTCAGGGGGCCTAATCAGCCCCAGCATTTT. Amino acid sequence: CASRDLRGPNQPQHF.

This clonotype was seen many times. The CDR3 DNA reads as TGTGCCAGCAGTGGACAGGGACGTTTCACAGATACGCAGTATTTT. It is translated as CASSGQGRFTDTQYF. This rearrangement joins TRBV6-1 to TRBJ2-3; 7 nucleotides match TRBD1. Losses at the gene ends were 4 bases for V and 2 bases for J; bases not matched to a gene: 6. This CDR3 spans 15 amino acids. Germline values: CDR1 MNHNS, CDR2 SASEGT.

Ten or more counts support this clonotype. The chain uses TRBV11-2 and TRBJ2-1; D not certain. The ends were cut back, 0 bases at V and 7 bases at J, with 19 bases in the middle. Germline assignment: CDR1 SGHAT and CDR2 FQNNGV. This CDR3 region has 17 residues. The CDR3 sequence is CASSLEGFPWLRNEQFF. CDR3 coding DNA: TGTGCCAGCAGCTTAGAGGGTTTTCCCTGGTTGAGAAATGAGCAGTTCTTC.

This clonotype has more than one count but fewer than ten. This chain links TRBV2 with TRBJ2-3; no clear D gene. Germline loops: CDR1 SNHLY, CDR2 FYNNEI. V was cut by 8 bases and J by 6 bases, with 12 bases left in between. The CDR3 has 12 residues. Here the CDR3 DNA reads TGTGCCAGCCTCCCTAGTTCCGATACGCAGTATTTT. Its protein product is CASLPSSDTQYF.

This clonotype appeared many times. This rearrangement joins TRBV12-3 or TRBV12-4 to TRBJ1-5; D is unclear. This CDR3 has 16 amino acids. V dropped 4 bases and J dropped 5 bases, with 18 bases sitting between them. CDR3 nucleotides: TGTGCCAGCAGTTCGGGCTTCTGGGCCGCTGATCAGCCCCAGCATTTT. Its translation: CASSSGFWAADQPQHF.

In this sample, this clonotype turned up many times. In nucleotides, the CDR3 is TGTGCCAGCAGCAACCCGTACCAAGAGACCCAGTACTTC. Translating it yields CASSNPYQETQYF. The chain joins TRBV9 to TRBJ2-5; the D is unclear. The germline V gene encodes CDR1 SGDLS and CDR2 YYNGEE. There are 13 residues in the CDR3. V was cut by 4 bases and J by 0 bases, with 7 bases left in between.

This clonotype has a count of ten or more. The rearrangement uses TRBV12-3 or TRBV12-4 and TRBJ2-3; no reliable D call. This CDR3 contains 14 residues. The V end was cut by 0 bases, the J end by 1 base, with 5 bases between. This CDR3 reads CASSLAPGTDTQYF. In DNA form, the CDR3 reads TGTGCCAGCAGTTTAGCCCCTGGCACAGATACGCAGTATTTT.